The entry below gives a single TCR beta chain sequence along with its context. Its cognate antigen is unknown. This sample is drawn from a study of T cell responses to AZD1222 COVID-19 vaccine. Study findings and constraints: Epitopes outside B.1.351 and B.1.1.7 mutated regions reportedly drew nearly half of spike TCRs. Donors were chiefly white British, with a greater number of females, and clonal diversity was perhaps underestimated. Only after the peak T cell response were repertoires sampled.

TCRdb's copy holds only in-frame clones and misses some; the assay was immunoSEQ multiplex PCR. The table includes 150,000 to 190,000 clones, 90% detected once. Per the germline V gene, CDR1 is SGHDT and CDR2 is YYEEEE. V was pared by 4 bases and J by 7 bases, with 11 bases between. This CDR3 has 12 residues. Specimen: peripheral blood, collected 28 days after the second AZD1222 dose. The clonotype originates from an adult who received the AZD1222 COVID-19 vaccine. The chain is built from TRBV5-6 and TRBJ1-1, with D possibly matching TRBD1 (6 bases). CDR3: CASSVGTLEAFF. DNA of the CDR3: TGTGCCAGCAGCGTAGGGACACTTGAAGCTTTCTTT.